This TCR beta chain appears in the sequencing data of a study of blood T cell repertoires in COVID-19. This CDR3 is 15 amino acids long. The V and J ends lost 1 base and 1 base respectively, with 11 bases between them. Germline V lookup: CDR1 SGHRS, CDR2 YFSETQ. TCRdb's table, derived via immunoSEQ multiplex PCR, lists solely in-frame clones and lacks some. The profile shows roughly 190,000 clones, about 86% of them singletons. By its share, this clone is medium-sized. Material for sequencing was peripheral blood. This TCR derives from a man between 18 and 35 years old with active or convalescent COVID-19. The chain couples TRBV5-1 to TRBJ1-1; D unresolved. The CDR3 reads CASSLFGDSNTEAFF. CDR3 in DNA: TGCGCCAGCAGCTTGTTCGGAGACTCGAACACTGAAGCTTTCTTT.